These 18 T cell receptor beta chains share one sample of origin, sequenced in a study of CD8+CD57+ T cells in acquired aplastic anemia. The use of genomic DNA as template underpinned the TCR beta VDJ and CDR3 profiling. MiXCR, run by TCRdb on the reads, gives a single entry per CDR3 protein. The table has under 500,000 distinct CDR3 sequences, around 30% seen once. An expansion of CD8+CD57+ cells by flow cytometry had been shown in patients chosen for sequencing. Source material: sorted CD4+, CD8+, or CD8+CD57+ T cells (not recorded which) from PBMCs. The receptors here all came from a human donor with aplastic anemia.

Only one count was recorded for this clonotype. Written as DNA, the CDR3 is TGTGCCAGCAGGCTCCGTAGTGGGGCTGGCAATCAGCCCCAGCATTTT. This codes for CASRLRSGAGNQPQHF. This chain connects TRBV25-1 to TRBJ1-5; possible D gene TRBD1, 5 bases. The germline gives CDR1 MGHDK, CDR2 SYGVNS. V lost 6 bases and J 2 bases, leaving 17 bases between the germline ends. The CDR3 spans 16 residues.

This clonotype has a single count. In DNA, the CDR3 is TGCGCCAGCGGAATAGACAGGGGATCGAGCAATCAGCCCCAGCATTTT. Amino acids: CASGIDRGSSNQPQHF. The chain uses TRBV5-1 and TRBJ1-5; 8 positions agree with TRBD1. CDR1 is SGHRS and CDR2 is YFSETQ in the germline V gene. V lost 7 bases and J lost 1; bases outside the gene matches: 10. The CDR3 loop spans 16 amino acids.

Comments on this clonotype: Since a much larger clone is just one base distant, this may be a read error. This chain connects TRBV6-4 to TRBJ1-1; TRBD1 aligns across 9 bases. This CDR3 contains 14 residues. Germline assignment: CDR1 MRHNA and CDR2 SNTAGT. The CDR3 sequence is CASKMDRGRTGAFF. DNA of the CDR3: TGTGCCAGCAAAATGGACAGGGGTAGGACTGGAGCTTTCTTT.

This clonotype was detected only a few times. In DNA, the CDR3 is TGCAGTGCAGCCACCGGGACAGCTTCCTACGAGCAGTACTTC. This sequence encodes CSAATGTASYEQYF. This chain joins TRBV20-1 and TRBJ2-7, with TRBD1 matching over 7 bases. V shed 6 bases, J shed 1 base, and the junction held 9 bases outside the gene matches. CDR1 and CDR2 (germline): DFQATT, SNEGSKA (reference sequence). The CDR3 totals 14 residues.

This chain's CDR3 is CAISEGYAQAFF. The DNA for the CDR3 is TGTGCCATCAGTGAAGGGTACGCACAAGCTTTCTTT. The chain uses TRBV10-3 and TRBJ1-1, with D hard to call. Trimming stripped 3 bases from V and 9 bases from J, with 11 bases between. The length of the CDR3 is 12 residues. CDR1 and CDR2 (germline): ENHRY, SYGVKD.

This clonotype has a count of ten or more. This chain joins TRBV12-3 or TRBV12-4 and TRBJ1-2; D remains unclear. V lost 2 bases to trimming and J lost 7 bases, with 14 bases between them. The CDR3 is 14 residues long. As DNA, the CDR3 is TGTGCCAGCAGTTTATGTGAGAGAGAGTGTGGCTACACCTTC. It yields the protein CASSLCERECGYTF.

This clonotype was seen just once. A single base separates this from a much larger clone, so it may be a read error. The V gene is TRBV20-1, the J gene TRBJ2-7; no firm D call. The CDR3 is made up of 12 amino acids. Germline lookup yields CDR1 DFQATT and CDR2 SNEGSKA (reference sequence). The CDR3 DNA sequence: TGCAGTGCTAGTAGGGTTACGTACGAGCGGTACTTC. This gives the protein CSASRVTYERYF.

V is TRBV6-1 and J is TRBJ1-1; 7 bases are shared with TRBD1. The CDR3 covers 15 residues. Germline V gene lookup returns CDR1 MNHNS and CDR2 SASEGT. V shed 7 bases and J 0 bases; nucleotides not matched to a gene: 8. CDR3 nucleotides: TGTGCCAGCACGCCTCGGGACAGCCTGAACACTGAAGCTTTCTTT. It is translated as CASTPRDSLNTEAFF.

With respect to this clonotype: This CDR3 is missing its conserved last phenylalanine or tryptophan, likely due to a read error. The V and J genes are TRBV28 and TRBJ1-4; D perhaps matches TRBD1 (6 bases). With 3 bases removed from V and 0 bases from J, the gap between germline ends came to 11 bases. This CDR3 region has 16 residues. In germline, CDR1 is MDHEN, CDR2 SYDVKM. Here the CDR3 DNA reads TGTGCCAGCAGTTTTCAAGGGGGGCCAACTAATGAAAAACTGTTTTCT. Protein sequence: CASSFQGGPTNEKLFS.

The chain combines TRBV11-2 with TRBJ2-2; possibly TRBD2 for D (5 bases). V was shortened by 1 base and J by 7 bases, with 13 bases between the two germline ends. The germline V gene has CDR1 SGHAT and CDR2 FQNNGV. The CDR3 is 15 residues long. In DNA, the CDR3 is TGTGCCAGCAGCTTAGTCGTATTTGAGGGCGGGGAGCTGTTTTTT. Protein product: CASSLVVFEGGELFF.

This clonotype showed up just a few times. The rearrangement joins TRBV7-2 to TRBJ2-1; D might be TRBD2 (5 bases). The CDR3 extends over 13 amino acids. V was cut by 5 bases and J by 7 bases, with 12 bases left in between. Germline CDR1 is SGHTA and CDR2 is FQGNSA. The CDR3 protein is CASSVSAQNEQFF. CDR3 bases: TGTGCCAGCAGCGTTAGCGCACAAAATGAGCAGTTCTTC.

This clonotype came up a few times. CDR3 region: CAWSGLYYEQYF. DNA for the CDR3: TGTGCCTGGAGTGGACTCTACTACGAGCAGTACTTC. V is TRBV30 and J is TRBJ2-7, with D hard to call. The CDR3 loop spans 12 amino acids. Germline V gene lookup returns CDR1 GTSNPN and CDR2 SVGIG (reference sequence). The ends were cut back, 1 base at V and 3 bases at J, with 7 bases in the middle.

The chain links TRBV6-4 to TRBJ2-1; TRBD2 might be the D (5 bases). The germline V gene has CDR1 MRHNA and CDR2 SNTAGT. V was clipped by 5 bases and J by 10 bases, with 15 bases between them. The CDR3 totals 13 residues. The CDR3 DNA follows: TGTGCCAGCAGTTTGAGGGCCGGTCGGGAGCAGTTCTTC. Its translation is CASSLRAGREQFF.

This chain links TRBV5-4 with TRBJ2-5, with D uncertain. V dropped 4 bases and J dropped 1 base, with 8 bases sitting between them. This CDR3 comprises 13 residues. The germline gives CDR1 SGHNT, CDR2 YYREEE (reference sequence). The CDR3 loop is CASSQPSQETQYF. The CDR3 DNA follows: TGTGCCAGCAGCCAGCCCAGCCAAGAGACCCAGTACTTC.

Comment on this clonotype: Being one base from a much bigger clone, this may be a read error. The gene calls are TRBV19 and TRBJ2-5, with D unresolved. V was pared by 6 bases and J by 4 bases, with 6 bases between. Germline CDR1 and CDR2: LNHDA and SQIVND (reference sequence). The CDR3 totals 11 residues. CDR3 nucleotides: TGTGCCAGTAGAGCAGGAGAGACCCAGTACTTC. Amino acids: CASRAGETQYF. Based on the CDR3 plus reference TRBV19 and TRBJ2-5, the full variable domain is DGGITQSPKYLFRKEGQNVTLSCEQNLNHDAMYWYRQDPGQGLRLIYYSQIVNDFQKGDIAEGYSVSREKKESFPLTVTSAQKNPTAFYLCASRAGETQYFGPGTRLLVL.

This clonotype was seen a few times. CDR3 nucleotides: TGTGCCAGCAGACTTAAGGGACTAGCGGGGGGAATCACAGATACGCAGTATTTT. It codes for CASRLKGLAGGITDTQYF. This chain connects TRBV7-3 to TRBJ2-3, with 15 bases aligning to TRBD2. Germline assignment: CDR1 SGHTA and CDR2 FQGTGA. J lost 2 bases, V lost 6 bases, and 9 bases had no gene match. The CDR3 length is 18 residues.

The chain joins TRBV20-1 to TRBJ2-2; D possibly corresponds to TRBD2 (6 bases). The CDR3 consists of 16 residues. Germline loops: CDR1 DFQATT, CDR2 SNEGSKA (reference sequence). The V gene lost 3 bases and the J gene lost 4 bases, with 18 bases spanning the gap. DNA of the CDR3: TGCAGTGCTAGTAGGGACTCCCGGGCGGGCACCGGGGAGCTGTTTTTT. Its translation: CSASRDSRAGTGELFF.

This clonotype occurred many times. The chain joins TRBV9 to TRBJ1-2; 10 bases line up with TRBD1. The CDR3 covers 15 residues. Germline-derived CDR1 and CDR2 are SGDLS and YYNGEE. The J segment lost 3 bases and the V segment lost 4 bases, leaving 6 bases of the junction unmatched. This CDR3 reads CASSIGTGADYGYTF. The DNA for the CDR3 is TGTGCCAGCAGCATCGGGACAGGGGCGGACTATGGCTACACCTTC.